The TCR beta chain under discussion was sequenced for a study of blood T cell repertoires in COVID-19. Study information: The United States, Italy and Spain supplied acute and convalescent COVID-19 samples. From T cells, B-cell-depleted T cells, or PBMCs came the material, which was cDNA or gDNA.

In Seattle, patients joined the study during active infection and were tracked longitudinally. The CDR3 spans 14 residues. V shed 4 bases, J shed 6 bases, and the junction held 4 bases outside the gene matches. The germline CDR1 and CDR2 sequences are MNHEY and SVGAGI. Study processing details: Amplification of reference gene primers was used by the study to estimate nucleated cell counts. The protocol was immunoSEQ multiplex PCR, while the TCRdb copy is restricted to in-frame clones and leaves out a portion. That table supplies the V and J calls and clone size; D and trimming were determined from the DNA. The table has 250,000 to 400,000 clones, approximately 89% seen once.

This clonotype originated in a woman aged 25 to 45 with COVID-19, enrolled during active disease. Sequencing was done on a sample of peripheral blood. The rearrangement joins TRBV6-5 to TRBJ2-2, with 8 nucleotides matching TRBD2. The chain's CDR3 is CASSFQTSAGELFF. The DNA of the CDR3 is TGTGCCAGCAGTTTCCAGACTAGCGCCGGGGAGCTGTTTTTT.